Shown below are 32 T cell receptor beta chains from a single sample sequenced in a study of cytomegalovirus exposure and HLA in healthy donors. Assay used: immunoSEQ multiplex PCR; TCRdb lists only in-frame clones, some missing. This sample has 120,000 or so clones, with roughly 90% found just once. The sequencing input was PBMCs. These receptors all stem from a man in his thirties or forties in good health and CMV-seronegative.

CDR3 coding DNA: TGTGCCAGCAGCGTAGTGGTAGCGGGAGGATACAATGAGCAGTTCTTC. Encoded protein: CASSVVVAGGYNEQFF. The V gene is TRBV9, the J gene TRBJ2-1; 10 nucleotides line up with TRBD2. Losses at the gene ends were 0 bases for V and 4 bases for J; bases not matched to a gene: 4. Germline CDR1 reads SGDLS; CDR2 reads YYNGEE. The CDR3 has 16 amino acids.

The chain links TRBV6-5 to TRBJ2-1; the match to TRBD1 covers 8 bases. Germline CDR1 is MNHEY and CDR2 is SVGAGI. CDR3 length equals 15 residues. V dropped 6 bases and J dropped 10; count of bases not matched to a gene: 14. CDR3 region: CASSSPGTGPPEQFF. In DNA, the CDR3 is TGTGCCAGCAGCAGCCCCGGGACAGGCCCGCCGGAGCAGTTCTTC.

The chain recombines TRBV11-2 with TRBJ1-2; D possibly corresponds to TRBD1 (5 bases). Trimming pared 1 base from V and 3 bases from J, leaving 9 bases between. CDR3 length: 14 residues. The germline V gene has CDR1 SGHAT and CDR2 FQNNGV. The DNA of the CDR3 is TGTGCCAGCAGCTTAGCTCGGGGGTACTATGGCTACACCTTC. It encodes CASSLARGYYGYTF.

The J gene is TRBJ2-2, the V gene TRBV10-3; a possible D gene is TRBD1 (7 bases). V lost 6 bases and J 2 bases, leaving 13 bases between the germline ends. Germline lookup yields CDR1 ENHRY and CDR2 SYGVKD. The CDR3 is 15 residues long. In DNA, the CDR3 is TGTGCCATCAGAGGGGGGACAGCCAACACCGGGGAGCTGTTTTTT. Translated, it gives CAIRGGTANTGELFF.

As DNA, the CDR3 is TGTGCCAGCAGCCCGTCGGACAGGGACAATCAGCCCCAGCATTTT. Amino acid sequence: CASSPSDRDNQPQHF. V gene TRBV7-2 combines with J gene TRBJ1-5, with TRBD1 matching 8 bases. CDR1 SGHTA and CDR2 FQGNSA come from the germline V gene. This CDR3 has 15 amino acids. Losses at the gene ends were 5 bases for V and 3 bases for J; bases not matched to a gene: 6.

The chain is built from TRBV7-2 and TRBJ1-2, with D possibly TRBD1 on 6 matching bases. The length of the CDR3 is 16 residues. Germline CDR1 is SGHTA and CDR2 is FQGNSA. Trimming removed 5 bases at V and 8 bases at J, with 24 bases between. CDR3 in amino acids: CASSPAQVGQARGYTF. The CDR3 DNA follows: TGTGCCAGCAGCCCCGCCCAGGTGGGACAAGCTAGGGGCTACACCTTC.

The chain uses TRBV4-3 and TRBJ2-1; possible D gene TRBD2, 6 bases. The CDR3 is 16 amino acids. Deletions cut 5 bases from V and 0 bases from J, with 14 bases between. The germline V gene encodes CDR1 LGHNA and CDR2 YSLEER. CDR3 protein: CASSRSGLSSYNEQFF. The CDR3 bases are TGCGCCAGCAGCAGGAGCGGACTAAGCTCCTACAATGAGCAGTTCTTC.

The chain has TRBV25-1 and TRBJ2-5; 7 nucleotides match TRBD2. Germline V gene sequence: CDR1 MGHDK, CDR2 SYGVNS. The junction had 8 bases not matched to a gene; V was cut back by 5 bases and J by 5 bases. This CDR3 spans 14 amino acids. CDR3 sequence (DNA): TGTGCCAGCAGTTACCTAGGACTAGAGGAGACCCAGTACTTC. Amino acids: CASSYLGLEETQYF.

This clone appeared a few times. The chain has TRBV7-3 and TRBJ1-2; a possible D gene is TRBD1 (6 bases). Trimming took off 3 bases at V and 8 bases at J, with 13 bases between the two ends. CDR3 length equals 13 residues. CDR1 SGHTA and CDR2 FQGTGA come from the germline V gene. The CDR3 bases are TGTGCCAGCAGCTTCGGCAGGGGTGAGGGCTACACCTTC. Translation gives CASSFGRGEGYTF.

The genes are TRBV27 and TRBJ1-1; no clear D gene. The V gene lost 2 bases and the J gene lost 4 bases, with 8 bases spanning the gap. The CDR3 length is 13 residues. Per germline, CDR1 MNHEY and CDR2 SMNVEV (reference sequence). The CDR3 is CASSLIGGTEAFF. The CDR3 bases are TGTGCCAGCAGTTTAATTGGCGGCACTGAAGCTTTCTTT.

CDR3 coding DNA: TGTGCCAGCACCTTCCTTAAAACCGATCCGACTAGCACAGATACGCAGTATTTT. Protein: CASTFLKTDPTSTDTQYF. The rearrangement uses TRBV28 and TRBJ2-3; no firm D call. The CDR3 has 18 amino acids. Per the germline V gene, CDR1 is MDHEN and CDR2 is SYDVKM. With 7 bases removed from V and 0 bases from J, the gap between germline ends came to 23 bases.

The chain joins TRBV11-2 to TRBJ1-1; D is unclear. The CDR3 loop spans 15 amino acids. From germline, CDR1 is SGHAT and CDR2 FQNNGV. Deletions cut 0 bases from V and 10 bases from J, with 18 bases between. The CDR3 spells CASSLEYTQSSRAFF. The CDR3 nucleotides read TGTGCCAGCAGCTTAGAATATACTCAATCCTCCCGAGCTTTCTTT.

The chain carries TRBV7-2 and TRBJ2-5; weak D call: TRBD1 (5 bases). The germline gives CDR1 SGHTA, CDR2 FQGNSA. This CDR3 is 15 amino acids long. Trimming cost V 2 bases and J 2 bases, with 12 bases left between them. CDR3 in amino acids: CASSLRVPGQETQYF. The DNA of the CDR3 is TGTGCCAGCAGCTTACGAGTGCCAGGGCAAGAGACCCAGTACTTC. The variable domain in full, completed from reference TRBV7-2 and TRBJ2-5, reads GAGVSQSPSNKVTEKGKDVELRCDPISGHTALYWYRQSLGQGLEFLIYFQGNSAPDKSGLPSDRFSAERTGGSVSTLTIQRTQQEDSAVYLCASSLRVPGQETQYFGPGTRLLVL.

The chain joins TRBV5-6 to TRBJ2-2; 9 bases are shared with TRBD1. The CDR3 totals 14 residues. The germline gives CDR1 SGHDT, CDR2 YYEEEE. V lost 2 bases, J lost 5 bases, and 1 base stayed unmatched. CDR3: CASSLGTGTGELFF. The CDR3 bases are TGTGCCAGCAGCTTAGGGACAGGGACCGGGGAGCTGTTTTTT.

V is TRBV30 and J is TRBJ2-4; TRBD1 might be the D (6 bases). The CDR3 length is 14 residues. The V and J ends lost 1 base and 8 bases respectively, with 15 bases between them. Per germline, CDR1 GTSNPN and CDR2 SVGIG (reference sequence). CDR3 sequence reads: CAWSGAGAGDIQYF. The CDR3 DNA is TGTGCCTGGAGTGGTGCAGGGGCCGGGGACATTCAGTACTTC. The entire variable domain, with the rest obtained from reference TRBV30 and TRBJ2-4, is as follows: SQTIHQWPATLVQPVGSPLSLECTVEGTSNPNLYWYRQAAGRGLQLLFYSVGIGQISSEVPQNLSASRPQDRQFILSSKKLLLSDSGFYLCAWSGAGAGDIQYFGAGTRLSVL.

This clone showed up just once. This sequence joins TRBV29-1 and TRBJ1-2; possibly TRBD1 for D (6 bases). CDR3 length equals 12 residues. V was cut by 4 bases and J by 5 bases, with 11 bases left in between. Germline V lookup: CDR1 SQVTM, CDR2 ANQGSEA. The CDR3 DNA is TGCAGCGTTGCGGGGGGCAGGTATGGCTACACCTTC. Protein: CSVAGGRYGYTF.

The gene calls are TRBV7-9 and TRBJ1-2; maybe TRBD1 (6 bases). This CDR3 is 13 amino acids long. Deletions cut 5 bases from V and 7 bases from J, with 14 bases between. Germline V gene lookup returns CDR1 SEHNR and CDR2 FQNEAQ (reference sequence). The chain's CDR3 is CASSLTGSVGYTF. The CDR3 DNA sequence: TGTGCCAGCAGCCTAACAGGGTCGGTTGGCTACACCTTC.

The genes are TRBV6-6 and TRBJ1-3; D not certain. Per germline, CDR1 MNHNY and CDR2 SVGAGI (reference sequence). The CDR3 runs 13 residues. V lost 5 bases and J lost 6, with 11 bases in between. CDR3 DNA: TGTGCCAGCAGTCCCCTCTATCAAAACACCATATATTTT. Translated: CASSPLYQNTIYF.

This chain uses TRBV2 with TRBJ2-2; 10 nucleotides match TRBD1. Germline V lookup: CDR1 SNHLY, CDR2 FYNNEI. V trimming: 3 bases; J trimming: 6 bases; junction bases outside the gene matches: 4. The CDR3 extends over 15 amino acids. The CDR3 region is CASSEDRGFAGELFF. The CDR3 nucleotides read TGTGCCAGCAGTGAGGACAGGGGGTTTGCCGGGGAGCTGTTTTTT.

The rearrangement uses TRBV5-1 and TRBJ1-2; D is undetermined. The germline CDR1 and CDR2 sequences are SGHRS and YFSETQ. V was cut by 0 bases and J by 5 bases, with 5 bases left in between. This CDR3 comprises 12 residues. CDR3 DNA: TGCGCCAGCAGCTTGGGAGAATATGGCTACACCTTC. This translates into CASSLGEYGYTF.

This clone was observed once. The V gene is TRBV6-5, the J gene TRBJ2-2; TRBD2 is a possible D gene (6 bases). The CDR3 runs to 13 residues. Trimming removed 8 bases at V and 1 base at J, with 8 bases between. The germline V gene has CDR1 MNHEY and CDR2 SVGAGI. CDR3 sequence (DNA): TGTGCCAGCGGGGGACTGAACACCGGGGAGCTGTTTTTT. Residues: CASGGLNTGELFF.

The chain links TRBV5-5 to TRBJ2-3, with TRBD2 matching over 10 bases. CDR1 and CDR2 (germline): SGHKS, YYEKEE (reference sequence). The V segment lost 4 bases and the J segment 4 bases; nucleotides outside the gene matches: 3. The CDR3 extends over 14 amino acids. In nucleotides, the CDR3 is TGTGCCAGCAGCCTAGGGACTAGCGCAGATACGCAGTATTTT. It specifies CASSLGTSADTQYF.

The chain combines TRBV30 with TRBJ2-7; perhaps TRBD1 as D (5 bases). Per germline, CDR1 GTSNPN and CDR2 SVGIG (reference sequence). The CDR3 has 13 amino acids. Between the trimmed V and J ends, which lost 4 bases and 3 bases, there was a span of 13 bases. This CDR3 reads CAWKLIGVYEQYF. CDR3 DNA sequence: TGTGCCTGGAAGTTGATAGGGGTCTACGAGCAGTACTTC.

This clone occurred once. The chain couples TRBV11-2 to TRBJ1-3; maybe TRBD1 (6 bases). V dropped 5 bases and J dropped 9 bases, with 14 bases sitting between them. The germline V gene has CDR1 SGHAT and CDR2 FQNNGV. CDR3 length equals 13 residues. The CDR3 nucleotides are TGTGCCAGCAGCCTGGACAGTCCCGTCACCATATATTTT. Its translation: CASSLDSPVTIYF.

This clone has just a few counts. The chain is built from TRBV11-2 and TRBJ1-2, with D unresolved. Germline V gene data show CDR1 as SGHAT and CDR2 as FQNNGV. Deletions cut 0 bases from V and 13 bases from J, with 15 bases between. This CDR3 contains 13 residues. DNA of the CDR3: TGTGCCAGCAGCTTAGATTGGGCAGACCGAAGCACCTTC. Its translation is CASSLDWADRSTF.

V is TRBV27 and J is TRBJ2-2; possible D gene TRBD1, 5 bases. The ends were cut back, 2 bases at V and 1 base at J, with 11 bases in the middle. Germline V gene sequence: CDR1 MNHEY, CDR2 SMNVEV (reference sequence). The CDR3 is 16 amino acids. For the CDR3, the DNA is TGTGCCAGCAGTTTAGCAGGGAAAAGGAACACCGGGGAGCTGTTTTTT. This sequence encodes CASSLAGKRNTGELFF.

The rearrangement links TRBV19 to TRBJ1-2; D unclear. The CDR3 spans 12 residues. V lost 7 bases to trimming and J lost 5 bases, with 11 bases between them. The germline gives CDR1 LNHDA, CDR2 SQIVND (reference sequence). As DNA, the CDR3 is TGTGCCAGTACGCCCGGAGGTTATGGCTACACCTTC. It yields the protein CASTPGGYGYTF.

The chain is built from TRBV7-2 and TRBJ1-2, with D tentatively TRBD1 (5 bases). Germline CDR1 is SGHTA and CDR2 is FQGNSA. The CDR3 spans 14 residues. Trimming took off 5 bases at V and 2 bases at J, with 12 bases between the two ends. CDR3 region: CASSLVTENYGYTF. The CDR3 bases are TGTGCCAGCAGCCTCGTGACAGAAAACTATGGCTACACCTTC.

V usage is TRBV6-5 and J usage is TRBJ2-7, with 12 bases aligning to TRBD2. The CDR3 spans 14 residues. J lost 4 bases, V lost 6 bases, and 4 bases had no gene match. Germline V gives CDR1 MNHEY, CDR2 SVGAGI. For the CDR3, the DNA is TGTGCCAGCAGCCAACTAGCGGGAGGATACGAGCAGTACTTC. This codes for CASSQLAGGYEQYF.

This chain uses TRBV5-4 with TRBJ2-7; 9 bases are shared with TRBD1. With V trimmed by 1 base and J by 2 bases, 1 base remained unmatched. Germline CDR1 is SGHNT and CDR2 is YYREEE (reference sequence). The CDR3 covers 14 residues. In DNA form, the CDR3 reads TGTGCCAGCAGCTTGAGGGACAGGGCCTACGAGCAGTACTTC. Its protein is CASSLRDRAYEQYF. Full variable domain (missing parts from reference TRBV5-4 and TRBJ2-7): ETGVTQSPTHLIKTRGQQVTLRCSSQSGHNTVSWYQQALGQGPQFIFQYYREEENGRGNFPPRFSGLQFPNYSSELNVNALELDDSALYLCASSLRDRAYEQYFGPGTRLTVT.

The V gene is TRBV9, the J gene TRBJ2-5; 7 nucleotides agree with TRBD2. This CDR3 spans 15 amino acids. Germline loops: CDR1 SGDLS, CDR2 YYNGEE. After removal of 3 bases from V and 3 bases from J, the junction contained 8 bases not matched to a gene. Written as DNA, the CDR3 is TGTGCCAGCAGCGCCCGGGACTATTACGAAGAGACCCAGTACTTC. The encoded protein is CASSARDYYEETQYF.

V usage is TRBV7-9 and J usage is TRBJ1-2; D might be TRBD1 (5 bases). The V end lost 5 bases, the J end lost 8 bases, and 21 bases lay between the germline ends. Germline CDR1 SEHNR, CDR2 FQNEAQ (reference sequence). The CDR3 covers 15 residues. Here the CDR3 reads CASSHSTSPGEGYTF. Written as DNA, the CDR3 is TGTGCCAGCAGCCACTCGACTTCCCCGGGGGAAGGCTACACCTTC.